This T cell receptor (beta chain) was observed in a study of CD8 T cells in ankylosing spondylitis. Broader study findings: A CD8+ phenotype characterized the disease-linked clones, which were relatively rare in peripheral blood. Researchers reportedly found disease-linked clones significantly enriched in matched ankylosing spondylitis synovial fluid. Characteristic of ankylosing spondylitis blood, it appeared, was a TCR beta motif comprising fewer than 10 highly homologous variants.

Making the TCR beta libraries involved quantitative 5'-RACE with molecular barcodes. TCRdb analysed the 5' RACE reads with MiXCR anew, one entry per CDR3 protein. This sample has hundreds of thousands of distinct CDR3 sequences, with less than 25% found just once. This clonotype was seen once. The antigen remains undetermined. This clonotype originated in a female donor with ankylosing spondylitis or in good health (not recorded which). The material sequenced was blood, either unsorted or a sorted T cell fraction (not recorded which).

Here the CDR3 DNA reads TGTGCCAGCTCATCGACTTCGGGGGCTACGGCTATGAACACTGAAGCTTTCTTT. As protein: CASSSTSGATAMNTEAFF. The rearrangement uses TRBV18 and TRBJ1-1; TRBD1 might be the D (6 bases). The CDR3 extends over 18 amino acids. V was cut by 5 bases and J by 0 bases, with 22 bases left in between. CDR1 is KGHSH and CDR2 is LQKENI in the germline V gene.